These T cell receptor beta chains were read from a single sample in a study of shared clonotypes between healthy human individuals. Measured with immunoSEQ multiplex PCR; TCRdb has only the in-frame clones, and not every one. The sample has millions of clones; approximately 94% are singletons. Input material: naive CD8+ T cells sorted from blood. These receptors all stem from a man younger than 35 in good health. CDR3s include the opening cysteine and the closing phenylalanine or tryptophan. D genes are given only for firm matches. Only part of the rows carry a size: once, few, many, or a class if the clone is expanded.

cdr3_aa	cdr3_nt	j_call	clone_size	d_call	v_call
CASSQVGPSNEQFF	TGTGCCAGCAGCCAAGTTGGACCAAGCAATGAGCAGTTCTTC	TRBJ2-1	-	-	TRBV14
CASSGSRLAGVGANVLTF	TGTGCCAGCAGTGGCAGTAGGCTAGCGGGAGTTGGGGCCAACGTCCTGACTTTC	TRBJ2-6	-	TRBD2	TRBV6-1
CASRPWGGSPYEAFF	TGTGCCAGCCGCCCCTGGGGGGGGAGCCCTTATGAAGCTTTCTTT	TRBJ1-1	-	-	TRBV27
CASSEWDRLTQETQYF	TGTGCCAGCAGCGAGTGGGACAGACTTACACAAGAGACCCAGTACTTC	TRBJ2-5	-	TRBD1	TRBV9
CASSLWVSGGTSTDTQYF	TGTGCCAGCAGCTTATGGGTTAGCGGGGGAACGAGCACAGATACGCAGTATTTT	TRBJ2-3	-	TRBD2	TRBV7-6
CASSALATDTQYF	TGTGCCAGCAGCGCACTGGCCACAGATACGCAGTATTTT	TRBJ2-3	-	-	TRBV5-4
CASSVDRDTEAFF	TGTGCCAGCAGCGTAGATAGGGACACTGAAGCTTTCTTT	TRBJ1-1	-	-	TRBV9
CASAHGASGANVLTF	TGTGCCAGTGCCCACGGGGCCTCTGGGGCCAACGTCCTGACTTTC	TRBJ2-6	-	-	TRBV27
CASSETGGNTEAFF	TGTGCCAGCAGCGAGACAGGGGGCAACACTGAAGCTTTCTTT	TRBJ1-1	-	TRBD1	TRBV9
CASSFGQMGEQYF	TGTGCCAGCAGCTTCGGACAGATGGGCGAGCAGTACTTC	TRBJ2-7	once	-	TRBV5-6
CAWSWEGAEAFF	TGTGCCTGGAGTTGGGAAGGTGCTGAAGCTTTCTTT	TRBJ1-1	once	-	TRBV30
CASSLVVAEPGQANQETQYF	TGTGCCAGCAGTTTAGTCGTTGCGGAGCCGGGACAAGCAAACCAAGAGACCCAGTACTTC	TRBJ2-5	-	-	TRBV27
CASSQVSRVQPQHF	TGCGCCAGCAGCCAAGTATCTCGGGTTCAGCCCCAGCATTTT	TRBJ1-5	-	-	TRBV4-1
CASSLPSTGGTDTQYF	TGTGCCAGCAGCTTACCCTCAACAGGGGGCACAGATACGCAGTATTTT	TRBJ2-3	once	TRBD1	TRBV7-3
CASSLDSTEAFF	TGTGCCAGCAGCCTGGACTCCACTGAAGCTTTCTTT	TRBJ1-1	-	-	TRBV9
CASSLGGTEYSNQPQHF	TGTGCCAGCAGTTTAGGCGGGACAGAGTATAGCAATCAGCCCCAGCATTTT	TRBJ1-5	once	TRBD1	TRBV27
CASSLSPAQETQYF	TGTGCCAGCAGCTTAAGTCCAGCCCAAGAGACCCAGTACTTC	TRBJ2-5	-	-	TRBV11-2
CASSFTGPRLGETQYF	TGCGCCAGCAGCTTTACAGGGCCCCGGCTGGGAGAGACCCAGTACTTC	TRBJ2-5	-	-	TRBV5-1
CASSQVWTGEYEQYF	TGCGCCAGCAGCCAAGTTTGGACAGGGGAATACGAGCAGTACTTC	TRBJ2-7	-	TRBD1	TRBV4-1
CASSSGTPETQYF	TGTGCCAGCAGCTCCGGGACACCAGAGACCCAGTACTTC	TRBJ2-5	-	-	TRBV7-8
CAWNRGQGGEGQYF	TGTGCCTGGAATCGAGGGCAGGGGGGTGAAGGGCAGTACTTC	TRBJ2-7	-	-	TRBV30
CASSYPGTGDNEQFF	TGTGCCAGCAGCTACCCCGGGACAGGGGACAATGAGCAGTTCTTC	TRBJ2-1	-	TRBD1	TRBV11-3
CASSLGQHYEQYF	TGTGCCAGCAGCCTCGGACAGCATTACGAGCAGTACTTC	TRBJ2-7	-	-	TRBV5-6
CASSAGRASQETQYF	TGTGCCAGCAGCGCTGGGCGGGCTTCGCAAGAGACCCAGTACTTC	TRBJ2-5	-	-	TRBV9
CASSWRTPNSYEQYF	TGTGCCAGCAGTTGGCGGACACCCAACTCCTACGAGCAGTACTTC	TRBJ2-7	-	-	TRBV5-5
CASINSEDPYEQYF	TGTGCCAGCATCAATTCGGAGGATCCTTACGAGCAGTACTTC	TRBJ2-7	-	-	TRBV6-6
CASSLVPGARGTDTQYF	TGCGCCAGCAGCTTGGTTCCAGGGGCGCGGGGCACAGATACGCAGTATTTT	TRBJ2-3	-	-	TRBV5-1
CASSLDSNEQFF	TGTGCCAGCAGCTTAGACAGCAATGAGCAGTTCTTC	TRBJ2-1	-	-	TRBV7-9
CASSISPEKLFF	TGTGCCAGTAGTATCTCGCCCGAAAAACTGTTTTTT	TRBJ1-4	once	-	TRBV19
CASSLNGGPQPQHF	TGTGCCAGCAGCTTAAATGGAGGGCCTCAGCCCCAGCATTTT	TRBJ1-5	-	-	TRBV5-6
CASSWDRGNYEQYF	TGTGCCAGCAGTTGGGACAGGGGGAATTACGAGCAGTACTTC	TRBJ2-7	-	TRBD1	TRBV28